A single sample is the source of the 15 T cell receptor beta chains below, sequenced in a study of blood T cell repertoires in COVID-19. Profiling relied on immunoSEQ multiplex PCR, and the TCRdb table lists in-frame clones only, not all of them. The repertoire holds 350,000 or so clones, around nine tenths seen once, with 1% in the top ten. Sequencing was carried out using PBMCs or T cells enriched from blood (not recorded which). Receptor source: a woman in her thirties who had been exposed to COVID-19.

The chain recombines TRBV11-2 with TRBJ1-4, with TRBD1 identical over 10 bases. The CDR3 has 19 residues. The trim removed 7 bases at V and 7 bases at J, leaving 21 bases unmatched. CDR1 and CDR2 (germline): SGHAT, FQNNGV. CDR3 sequence (DNA): TGTGCCAGCACTCCCAGGGGACAGGGGTGGAGTACCGGGGGTGAAAAACTGTTTTTT. Its translation: CASTPRGQGWSTGGEKLFF.

V is TRBV18 and J is TRBJ1-1; a weak D match, TRBD1 (5 bases). This CDR3 comprises 17 residues. With 2 bases removed from V and 0 bases from J, the gap between germline ends came to 16 bases. Germline-derived CDR1 and CDR2 are KGHSH and LQKENI. CDR3 nucleotides: TGTGCCAGCTCACCAGCGCGGGGCGGTGGGTTGAACACTGAAGCTTTCTTT. Amino acid sequence: CASSPARGGGLNTEAFF.

The gene calls are TRBV11-3 and TRBJ2-1; 7 bases agree with TRBD2. This CDR3 has 16 residues. Losses at the gene ends were 1 base for V and 0 bases for J; bases not matched to a gene: 3. Germline values: CDR1 SGHNT, CDR2 YENEEA. The CDR3 DNA reads as TGTGCCAGCAGCTTAGCGGGAGGCAACTCCTACAATGAGCAGTTCTTC. Translating gives CASSLAGGNSYNEQFF.

The rearrangement joins TRBV5-4 to TRBJ2-2; no definite D call. Looked up from germline, CDR1 is SGHNT and CDR2 is YYREEE (reference sequence). Trimming removed 1 base at V and 7 bases at J, with 5 bases between. The CDR3 has 12 residues. CDR3: CASSLKLGELFF. The CDR3 coding sequence is TGTGCCAGCAGCTTGAAACTCGGGGAGCTGTTTTTT.

This clone was seen only once. This chain's CDR3 is CSMDRVGGETQYF. The CDR3, as DNA: TGCAGCATGGACAGGGTCGGGGGGGAGACCCAGTACTTC. The chain employs TRBV29-1 and TRBJ2-5; D possibly corresponds to TRBD1 (8 bases). The CDR3 spans 13 residues. With 8 bases removed from V and 5 bases from J, the gap between germline ends came to 18 bases. CDR1 is SQVTM and CDR2 is ANQGSEA in the germline V gene.

The V call is TRBV3-1 (or the pseudogene TRBV3-2), the J call TRBJ2-7; TRBD2 aligns across 7 bases. Germline CDR1 and CDR2: LGHDT and YNNKEL (reference sequence). The CDR3 is made up of 14 amino acids. V shed 5 bases, J shed 2 bases, and the junction held 6 bases outside the gene matches. The CDR3 sequence is CASSFKRGPYEQYF. In nucleotides, the CDR3 is TGTGCCAGCAGCTTCAAGCGGGGTCCCTACGAGCAGTACTTC.

In this sample, this clone turned up once. The chain carries TRBV7-3 and TRBJ2-1; 10 positions match TRBD2. The ends lost 5 bases at V and 3 bases at J; junction bases unmatched: 4. The CDR3 is 15 residues long. Germline lookup yields CDR1 SGHTA and CDR2 FQGTGA. Written as DNA, the CDR3 is TGTGCCAGCAGCGACAGCGGGAGGGTCTACAATGAGCAGTTCTTC. As protein: CASSDSGRVYNEQFF.

This clone was picked up one time. The chain couples TRBV19 to TRBJ2-6; maybe TRBD1 (6 bases). The CDR3 totals 22 residues. Germline CDR1 LNHDA, CDR2 SQIVND (reference sequence). Trimming removed 6 bases at V and 0 bases at J, with 30 bases between. The CDR3 loop reads CASSLFAHTPGTGFSGANVLTF. The CDR3 DNA reads TGTGCCAGTAGCCTTTTCGCACACACACCGGGCACAGGGTTCTCTGGGGCCAACGTCCTGACTTTC.

The chain couples TRBV5-1 to TRBJ1-2; tentatively, D is TRBD1 (6 bases). Trimming stripped 1 base from V and 4 bases from J, with 11 bases between. The germline CDR1 and CDR2 sequences are SGHRS and YFSETQ. The CDR3 has 14 amino acids. CDR3: CASSLRQDGYGYTF. Here the CDR3 DNA reads TGCGCCAGCAGCTTGAGACAGGATGGCTATGGCTACACCTTC.

The chain is built from TRBV7-6 and TRBJ1-4; TRBD1 matches at 7 bases. The CDR3 contains 19 residues. Trimming removed 1 base from V and 4 bases from J; junction bases left unmatched: 15. Germline V gene sequence: CDR1 SGHVS, CDR2 FNYEAQ. CDR3 nucleotides: TGTGCCAGCAGCTTAGAGACCAGGGGGTGGTTATCCGATAATGAAAAACTGTTTTTT. The encoded protein is CASSLETRGWLSDNEKLFF.

The table lists this clone with a few counts. The chain combines TRBV28 with TRBJ1-2; 7 bases are a match to TRBD1. The V gene's germline CDR1 is MDHEN and CDR2 SYDVKM. The V segment lost 6 bases and the J segment 4 bases; nucleotides outside the gene matches: 8. The CDR3 is 14 residues long. CDR3 bases: TGTGCCAGCAGCAGTTTCCAGGGGGGCTATGGCTACACCTTC. Translated: CASSSFQGGYGYTF.

The chain has TRBV9 and TRBJ2-1, with TRBD2 identical over 14 bases. Germline CDR1 and CDR2: SGDLS and YYNGEE. CDR3 size: 19 residues. V shed 2 bases, J shed 7 bases, and the junction held 14 bases outside the gene matches. The DNA for the CDR3 is TGTGCCAGCAGCGTGATAGATGGGGGACTAGCGGGAGAAGGGAATGAGCAGTTCTTC. Its protein is CASSVIDGGLAGEGNEQFF.

The chain is built from TRBV11-2 and TRBJ1-2, with D possibly being TRBD1 (6 bases). The CDR3 extends over 14 amino acids. CDR1 is SGHAT, CDR2 FQNNGV, per germline. V lost 5 bases, J lost 8 bases, and 18 bases lay in between. Here the CDR3 reads CASSQGRGAGGYTF. In nucleotides, the CDR3 is TGTGCCAGCAGCCAGGGACGGGGGGCAGGAGGCTACACCTTC.

The CDR3 spells CASSEKLVSYNEQFF. CDR3 nucleotides: TGCGCCAGCAGTGAGAAACTCGTCTCCTACAATGAGCAGTTCTTC. The chain has TRBV10-1 and TRBJ2-1; no clear D gene. V lost 2 bases and J 0 bases, leaving 8 bases between the germline ends. CDR3 length equals 15 residues. In germline, CDR1 is WNHNN, CDR2 SYGVQD (reference sequence).

The sample holds one count of this clone. This chain links TRBV14 with TRBJ2-7; TRBD1 might be the D (6 bases). CDR3 size: 14 residues. Trimming stripped 1 base from V and 3 bases from J, with 10 bases between. In germline, CDR1 is SGHDN, CDR2 FVKESK. This CDR3 is CASSQVGTNYEQYF. The CDR3 DNA is TGTGCCAGCAGCCAAGTAGGGACAAACTACGAGCAGTACTTC.